A single sample gave rise to the 10 T cell receptor beta chains below, sequenced in a study of OX40 agonist ivuxolimab in advanced cancers. The data were produced by immunoSEQ multiplex PCR, yet TCRdb's version contains in-frame clones alone and is incomplete. The table lists some 70,000 clones, less than 95% of them singletons, with approximately 1% in the top ten. The specimen comprised CD4+ or CD8+ T cells sorted from blood, sampled in a trial of the OX40 agonist ivuxolimab. These receptors came from an adult with an advanced solid tumor such as melanoma, head and neck, liver or kidney cancer.

The chain links TRBV6-5 to TRBJ2-5; D tentatively reads TRBD1 or TRBD2 (5 bases each). Trimming removed 6 bases from V and 5 bases from J, with 16 bases in between. Germline CDR1 MNHEY, CDR2 SVGAGI. This CDR3 is built from 14 residues. The CDR3, as DNA: TGTGCCAGCAGACCGGGGCCGGGGACGGAGACCCAGTACTTC. Translating gives CASRPGPGTETQYF.

V gene TRBV30 combines with J gene TRBJ1-1; D perhaps matches TRBD1 (6 bases). Germline CDR1 is GTSNPN and CDR2 is SVGIG (reference sequence). The CDR3 sequence is 14 residues long. The V end was cut by 4 bases, the J end by 0 bases, with 12 bases between. DNA of the CDR3: TGTGCCTGGATTCGACAGGCATTGAACACTGAAGCTTTCTTT. Amino acids: CAWIRQALNTEAFF.

The V gene is TRBV5-4, the J gene TRBJ1-1; tentative D call: TRBD1 (5 bases). CDR3 length: 14 residues. With 5 bases removed from V and 0 bases from J, the gap between germline ends came to 11 bases. Germline CDR1 and CDR2: SGHNT and YYREEE (reference sequence). DNA for the CDR3: TGTGCCAGCAGTTCCGGGACGATGAACACTGAAGCTTTCTTT. Amino acids: CASSSGTMNTEAFF.

The V gene is TRBV6-1, the J gene TRBJ1-2; tentatively, D is TRBD1 (6 bases). CDR1 and CDR2 from the germline V gene are MNHNS and SASEGT. The CDR3 runs 14 residues. Between the trimmed V and J ends, which lost 1 base and 6 bases, there was a span of 12 bases. CDR3: CASSEGGRQDGYTF. CDR3 bases: TGTGCCAGCAGTGAAGGGGGACGACAGGATGGCTACACCTTC.

The chain carries TRBV6-1 and TRBJ2-1; 10 positions match TRBD2. Germline CDR1 and CDR2: MNHNS and SASEGT. J lost 10 bases, V lost 10 bases, and 16 bases had no gene match. This CDR3 is 15 amino acids long. The DNA of the CDR3 is TGTGCCACAAGCCTATTCAGCGGGGGGGCCTTCGAGCAGTTCTTC. The encoded protein is CATSLFSGGAFEQFF.

The chain links TRBV7-9 to TRBJ1-3; perhaps TRBD1 as D (5 bases). V was clipped by 5 bases and J by 2 bases, with 13 bases between them. Germline V CDR1 and CDR2: SEHNR, FQNEAQ (reference sequence). This CDR3 region has 15 residues. The CDR3: CASSDAGLPGNTIYF. CDR3 DNA: TGTGCCAGCAGCGACGCGGGACTCCCTGGAAACACCATATATTTT.

The chain is built from TRBV19 and TRBJ2-5, with 11 bases fitting TRBD2. J lost 5 bases, V lost 4 bases, and 6 bases had no gene match. The CDR3 sequence is 15 residues long. Germline CDR1 reads LNHDA; CDR2 reads SQIVND (reference sequence). The DNA for the CDR3 is TGTGCCAGTAGTACTATAGCGGGGGGGCGGGAGACCCAGTACTTC. Protein product: CASSTIAGGRETQYF.

This clone was picked up a small number of times. V is TRBV5-1 and J is TRBJ1-2; 8 bases match TRBD1. The CDR3 runs to 14 residues. Trimming cost V 3 bases and J 7 bases; bases outside gene matches: 8. The germline V gene has CDR1 SGHRS and CDR2 YFSETQ. This CDR3 reads CASSSPQGESGYTF. The CDR3 coding sequence is TGCGCCAGCAGCTCCCCACAGGGGGAAAGTGGCTACACCTTC.

V gene TRBV27 combines with J gene TRBJ2-3; TRBD1 is a possible D gene (8 bases). With 8 bases removed from V and 2 bases from J, the gap between germline ends came to 20 bases. The germline gives CDR1 MNHEY, CDR2 SMNVEV (reference sequence). The CDR3 is 16 residues long. CDR3 protein: CASGQGPGGNTDTQYF. In DNA form, the CDR3 reads TGTGCCAGCGGACAGGGACCGGGGGGAAACACAGATACGCAGTATTTT.

V is TRBV30 and J is TRBJ2-5; unclear D gene. This CDR3 has 15 amino acids. Trimming pared 0 bases from V and 2 bases from J, leaving 13 bases between. Germline CDR1 and CDR2: GTSNPN and SVGIG (reference sequence). As DNA, the CDR3 is TGTGCCTGGAGTGTTTTGATCCCACCGCAAGAGACCCAGTACTTC. This encodes CAWSVLIPPQETQYF.